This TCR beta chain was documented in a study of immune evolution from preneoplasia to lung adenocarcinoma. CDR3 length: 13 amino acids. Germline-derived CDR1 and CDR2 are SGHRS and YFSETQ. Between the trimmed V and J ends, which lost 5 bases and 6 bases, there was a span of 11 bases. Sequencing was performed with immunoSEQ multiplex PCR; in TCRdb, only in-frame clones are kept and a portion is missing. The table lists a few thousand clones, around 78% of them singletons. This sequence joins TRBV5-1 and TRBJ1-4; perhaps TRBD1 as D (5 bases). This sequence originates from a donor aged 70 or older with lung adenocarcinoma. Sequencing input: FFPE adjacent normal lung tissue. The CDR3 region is CASRRGADEKLFF. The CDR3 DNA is TGCGCCAGCAGGAGGGGCGCGGATGAAAAACTGTTTTTT.